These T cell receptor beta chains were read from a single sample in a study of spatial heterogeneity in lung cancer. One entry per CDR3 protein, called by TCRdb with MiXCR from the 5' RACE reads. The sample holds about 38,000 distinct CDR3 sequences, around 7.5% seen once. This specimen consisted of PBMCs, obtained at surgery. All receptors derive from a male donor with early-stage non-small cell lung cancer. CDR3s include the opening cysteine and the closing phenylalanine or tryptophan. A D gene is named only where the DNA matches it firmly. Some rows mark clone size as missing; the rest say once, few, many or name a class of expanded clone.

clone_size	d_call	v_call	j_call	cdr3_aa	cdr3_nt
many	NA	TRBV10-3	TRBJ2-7	CAISPRAYEQYF	TGTGCCATCAGTCCGAGGGCCTACGAGCAGTACTTC
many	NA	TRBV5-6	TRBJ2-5	CASSDKETQYF	TGTGCCAGCAGCGATAAAGAGACCCAGTACTTC
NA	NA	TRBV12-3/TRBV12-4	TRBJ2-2	CASSSLTGNTGELFF	TGTGCCAGCAGTTCCTTGACGGGGAACACCGGGGAGCTGTTTTTT
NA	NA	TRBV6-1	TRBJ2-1	CASSSLRVGEQFF	TGTGCCAGCAGTTCCCTTAGGGTTGGAGAGCAGTTCTTC
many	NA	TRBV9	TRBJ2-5	CASSLNPLGSQYF	TGTGCCAGCAGTCTTAATCCCCTGGGGAGCCAGTACTTC
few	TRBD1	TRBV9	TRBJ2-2	CASSLPQGASNTGELFF	TGTGCCAGCAGCTTACCACAGGGGGCGTCGAACACCGGGGAGCTGTTTTTT
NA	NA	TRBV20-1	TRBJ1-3	CSAWGARNTIYF	TGCAGTGCTTGGGGAGCCCGAAACACCATATATTTT
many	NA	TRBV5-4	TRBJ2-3	CASSPPGVGTDTQYF	TGTGCCAGCAGCCCTCCGGGGGTGGGCACAGATACGCAGTATTTT
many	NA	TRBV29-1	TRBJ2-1	CSVEGTAHPNEQFF	TGCAGCGTTGAAGGGACAGCCCACCCCAATGAGCAGTTCTTC
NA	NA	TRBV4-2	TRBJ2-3	CASSQFLYRSTDTQYF	TGTGCCAGCAGCCAATTTTTATATAGGAGCACAGATACGCAGTATTTT
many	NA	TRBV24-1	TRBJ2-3	CATRSPGTDTQYF	TGTGCCACTCGTTCACCGGGCACAGATACGCAGTATTTT
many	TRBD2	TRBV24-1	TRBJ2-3	CATSDFAGEEDTQYF	TGTGCCACCAGTGATTTTGCGGGAGAGGAAGATACGCAGTATTTT
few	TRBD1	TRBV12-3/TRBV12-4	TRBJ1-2	CASSPTTGLGGYTF	TGTGCCAGTAGTCCGACGACAGGGTTAGGAGGCTACACCTTC
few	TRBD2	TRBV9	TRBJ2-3	CASSVNPGGGTDTQYF	TGTGCCAGCAGCGTGAACCCGGGAGGTGGAACAGATACGCAGTATTTT
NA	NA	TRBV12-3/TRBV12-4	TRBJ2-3	CASARGTQYF	TGTGCCAGCGCCAGGGGTACGCAGTATTTT
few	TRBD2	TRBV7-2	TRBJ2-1	CASSERGAGYNEQFF	TGTGCCAGCAGCGAGCGGGGGGCCGGCTACAATGAGCAGTTCTTC
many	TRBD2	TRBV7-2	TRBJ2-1	CASSLYGGRGYNEQFF	TGTGCCAGCAGCTTATATGGCGGGAGGGGCTACAATGAGCAGTTCTTC
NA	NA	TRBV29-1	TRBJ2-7	CSATGQESKGLYEQYF	TGCAGCGCAACCGGGCAGGAGTCAAAGGGGCTCTACGAGCAGTACTTC
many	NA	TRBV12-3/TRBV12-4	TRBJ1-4	CASSQMMEKLFF	TGTGCCAGCAGCCAAATGATGGAAAAACTGTTTTTT
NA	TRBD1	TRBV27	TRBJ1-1	CASSTLQGLNTEAFF	TGTGCCAGCAGTACCCTACAGGGGCTGAACACTGAAGCTTTCTTT
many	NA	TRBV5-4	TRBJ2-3	CASSLTSSSTDTQYF	TGTGCCAGCAGCTTGACTAGTTCGAGCACAGATACGCAGTATTTT
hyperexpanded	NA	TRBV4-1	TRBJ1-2	CASSQDGTLAPWHYGYTF	TGCGCCAGCAGCCAAGATGGGACGCTTGCACCCTGGCACTATGGCTACACCTTC
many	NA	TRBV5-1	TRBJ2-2	CASSRPGDDTGELFF	TGCGCCAGCAGCAGACCTGGGGATGACACCGGGGAGCTGTTTTTT